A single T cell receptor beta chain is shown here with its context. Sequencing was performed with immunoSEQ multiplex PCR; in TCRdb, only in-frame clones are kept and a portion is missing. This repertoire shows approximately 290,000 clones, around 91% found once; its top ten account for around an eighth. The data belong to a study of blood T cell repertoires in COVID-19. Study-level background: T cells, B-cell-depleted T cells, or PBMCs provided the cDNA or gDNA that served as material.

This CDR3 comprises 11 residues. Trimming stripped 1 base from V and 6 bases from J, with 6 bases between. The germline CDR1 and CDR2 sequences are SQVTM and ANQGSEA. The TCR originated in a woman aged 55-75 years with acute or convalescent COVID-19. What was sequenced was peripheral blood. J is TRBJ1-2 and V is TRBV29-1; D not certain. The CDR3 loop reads CSVEGGNGYTF. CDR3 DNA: TGCAGCGTTGAAGGAGGTAATGGCTACACCTTC. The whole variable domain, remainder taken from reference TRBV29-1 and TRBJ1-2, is SAVISQKPSRDICQRGTSLTIQCQVDSQVTMMFWYRQQPGQSLTLIATANQGSEATYESGFVIDKFPISRPNLTFSTLTVSNMSPEDSSIYLCSVEGGNGYTFGSGTRLTVV.